This record covers a single T cell receptor beta chain. Its antigen is not known. This entry is derived from a study of T cell clones after liver transplantation. Study details: Immunosuppression withdrawal was tried within 2 years after liver transplantation in this trial. Study-wide points: A significant post-transplant drop in circulating graft-donor-reactive CD4 TCRbeta sequences occurred in most of the 8 subjects. In two subjects, few donor cells limited the measurable donor-reactive repertoire. Post-transplant time points were not standardized, so conclusions are preliminary.

This table comes from immunoSEQ multiplex PCR, and its TCRdb copy is limited to in-frame clones, with some not included. The sample has approximately 6,100 clones; more than 65% are singletons. Here the sequenced sample was CD8+ T cells from blood, taken before liver transplant. The source is a human donor who received a liver transplant.

The CDR3 DNA follows: TGTGCCAGCAGTTGGGGGGGAGGTAGGCAGACCCAGTACTTC. This encodes CASSWGGGRQTQYF. The chain has TRBV28 and TRBJ2-5, with 7 bases matching TRBD2. The germline gives CDR1 MDHEN, CDR2 SYDVKM. This CDR3 contains 14 residues. V trimming: 4 bases; J trimming: 6 bases; junction bases outside the gene matches: 8.